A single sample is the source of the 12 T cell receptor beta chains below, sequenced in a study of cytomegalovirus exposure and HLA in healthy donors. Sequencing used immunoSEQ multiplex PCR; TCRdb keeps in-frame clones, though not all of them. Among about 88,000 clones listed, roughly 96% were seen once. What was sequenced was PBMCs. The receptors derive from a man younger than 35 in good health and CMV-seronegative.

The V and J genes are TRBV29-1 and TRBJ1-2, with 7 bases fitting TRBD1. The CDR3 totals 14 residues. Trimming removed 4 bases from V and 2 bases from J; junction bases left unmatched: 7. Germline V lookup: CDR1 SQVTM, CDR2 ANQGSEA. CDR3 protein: CSVAGGTANYGYTF. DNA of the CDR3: TGCAGCGTTGCTGGTGGGACAGCCAACTATGGCTACACCTTC.

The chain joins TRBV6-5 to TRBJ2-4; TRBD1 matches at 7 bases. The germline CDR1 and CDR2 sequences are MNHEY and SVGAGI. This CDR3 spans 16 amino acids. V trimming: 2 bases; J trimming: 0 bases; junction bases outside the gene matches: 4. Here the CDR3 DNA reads TGTGCCAGCAGTTACAGACAGGGCCTAGCCAAAAACATTCAGTACTTC. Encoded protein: CASSYRQGLAKNIQYF.

In DNA form, the CDR3 reads TGTGCCAGCAAGGAGACTAGCGGAGGGGGGCAGTATTTT. This encodes CASKETSGGGQYF. This chain joins TRBV2 and TRBJ2-3, with 9 bases aligning to TRBD2. V shed 7 bases, J shed 11 bases, and the junction held 10 bases outside the gene matches. The germline CDR1 and CDR2 sequences are SNHLY and FYNNEI. This CDR3 region has 13 residues. The full variable domain, completed using reference TRBV2 and TRBJ2-3, is EPEVTQTPSHQVTQMGQEVILRCVPISNHLYFYWYRQILGQKVEFLVSFYNNEISEKSEIFDDQFSVERPDGSNFTLKIRSTKLEDSAMYFCASKETSGGGQYFGPGTRLTVL.

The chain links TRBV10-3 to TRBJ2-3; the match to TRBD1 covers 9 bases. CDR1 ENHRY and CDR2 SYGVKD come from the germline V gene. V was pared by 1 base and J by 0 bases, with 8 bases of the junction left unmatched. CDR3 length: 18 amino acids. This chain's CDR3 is CAISEWGQGSSSTDTQYF. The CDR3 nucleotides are TGTGCCATCAGTGAGTGGGGACAGGGTTCTTCTAGCACAGATACGCAGTATTTT.

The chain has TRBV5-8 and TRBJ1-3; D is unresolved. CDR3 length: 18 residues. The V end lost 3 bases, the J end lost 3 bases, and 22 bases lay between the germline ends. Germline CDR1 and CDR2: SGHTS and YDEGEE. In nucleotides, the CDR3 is TGTGCCAGCAGCTCGAATCTCCGGGAACCCGGAGGTGGAAACACCATATATTTT. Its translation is CASSSNLREPGGGNTIYF.

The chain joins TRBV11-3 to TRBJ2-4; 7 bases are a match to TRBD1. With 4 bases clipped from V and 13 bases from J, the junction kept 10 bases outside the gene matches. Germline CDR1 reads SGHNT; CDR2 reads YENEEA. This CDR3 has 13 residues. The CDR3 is CASSWDDRALQYF. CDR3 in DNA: TGTGCCAGCAGCTGGGACGACAGGGCCCTACAGTACTTC. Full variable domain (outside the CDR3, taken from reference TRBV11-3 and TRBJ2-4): EAGVVQSPRYKIIEKKQPVAFWCNPISGHNTLYWYLQNLGQGPELLIRYENEEAVDDSQLPKDRFSAERLKGVDSTLKIQPAELGDSAVYLCASSWDDRALQYFGAGTRLSVL.

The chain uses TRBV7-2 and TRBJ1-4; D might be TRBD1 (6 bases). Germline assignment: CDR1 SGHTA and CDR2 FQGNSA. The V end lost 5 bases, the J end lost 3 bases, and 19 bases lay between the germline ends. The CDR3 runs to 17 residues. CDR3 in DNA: TGTGCCAGCAGCACCCAGCCAGGGGCGCTGGCTAATGAAAAACTGTTTTTT. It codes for CASSTQPGALANEKLFF.

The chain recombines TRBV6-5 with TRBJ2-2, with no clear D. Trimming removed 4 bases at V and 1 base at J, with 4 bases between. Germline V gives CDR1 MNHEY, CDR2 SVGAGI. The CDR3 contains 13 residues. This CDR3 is CASSFQNTGELFF. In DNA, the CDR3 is TGTGCCAGCAGTTTTCAGAACACCGGGGAGCTGTTTTTT.

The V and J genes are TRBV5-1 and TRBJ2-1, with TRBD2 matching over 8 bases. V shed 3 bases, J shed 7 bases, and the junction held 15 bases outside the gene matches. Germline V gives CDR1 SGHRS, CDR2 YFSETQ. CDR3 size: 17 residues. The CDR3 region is CASSSKRTSGAGNEQFF. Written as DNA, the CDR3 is TGCGCCAGCAGCTCGAAACGAACTAGCGGAGCGGGTAATGAGCAGTTCTTC.

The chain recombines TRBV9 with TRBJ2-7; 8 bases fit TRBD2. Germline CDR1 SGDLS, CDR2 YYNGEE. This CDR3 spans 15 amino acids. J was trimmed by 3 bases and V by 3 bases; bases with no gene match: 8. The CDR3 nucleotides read TGTGCCAGCAGCGCGGGAGGGACCGCCAGCTACGAGCAGTACTTC. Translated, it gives CASSAGGTASYEQYF.

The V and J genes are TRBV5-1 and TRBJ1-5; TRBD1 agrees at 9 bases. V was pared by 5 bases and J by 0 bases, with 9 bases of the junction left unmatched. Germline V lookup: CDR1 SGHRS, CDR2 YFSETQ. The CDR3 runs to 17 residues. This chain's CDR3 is CASSPGTGSDSNQPQHF. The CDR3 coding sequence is TGCGCCAGCAGTCCCGGGACAGGGTCGGATAGCAATCAGCCCCAGCATTTT. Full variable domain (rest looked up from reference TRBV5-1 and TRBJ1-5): KAGVTQTPRYLIKTRGQQVTLSCSPISGHRSVSWYQQTPGQGLQFLFEYFSETQRNKGNFPGRFSGRQFSNSRSEMNVSTLELGDSALYLCASSPGTGSDSNQPQHFGDGTRLSIL.

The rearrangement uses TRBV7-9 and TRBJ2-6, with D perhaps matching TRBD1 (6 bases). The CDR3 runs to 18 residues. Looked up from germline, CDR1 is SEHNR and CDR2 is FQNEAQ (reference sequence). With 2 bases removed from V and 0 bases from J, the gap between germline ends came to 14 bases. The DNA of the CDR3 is TGTGCCAGCAGCTTAAGGGACACCCTCCACTCTGGGGCCAACGTCCTGACTTTC. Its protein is CASSLRDTLHSGANVLTF.